This T cell receptor (beta chain) comes out of a study of CD8 T cells in ankylosing spondylitis. The study, taken as a whole, reports: Past research had described some motif variants in reactive arthritis synovial fluid and blood. Disease-linked clones had a CD8+ phenotype and relatively low frequency in peripheral blood. Eight or nine highly homologous variants formed a TCR beta motif that appeared characteristic of ankylosing spondylitis blood. Significant enrichment of disease-linked clones was reportedly seen in matched ankylosing spondylitis synovial fluid.

Notes on this clonotype: Its antigen is still unknown.

TCR beta libraries were made by quantitative 5'-RACE with molecular barcodes. TCRdb re-derived calls from the 5' RACE reads in MiXCR, one entry per CDR3 protein. The sample comprises 700,000 to 850,000 distinct CDR3 sequences, about 11% of which are singletons, and roughly 0.51% rests with the top ten. The ends lost 4 bases at V and 0 bases at J; junction bases unmatched: 6. The CDR3 covers 16 residues. CDR1 MNHNS and CDR2 SASEGT come from the germline V gene. This clonotype was obtained from a male donor with ankylosing spondylitis. The sequenced sample was blood, either unsorted or a sorted T cell fraction (not recorded which). The rearrangement joins TRBV6-1 to TRBJ2-1, with 7 bases that match TRBD2. The CDR3 nucleotides are TGTGCCAGCAGTGGTACTAGCGTAATCTCCTACAATGAGCAGTTCTTC. Its translation is CASSGTSVISYNEQFF.